This T cell receptor beta chain came from a study of shared clonotypes between healthy human individuals. For the study at large: Donors had three CD4 naive, three CD4 memory, two CD8 naive and one CD8 memory plate apiece. Study results and caveats: Memory subsets generally showed smaller estimated richness than naive subsets did.

CDR1 and CDR2 from the germline V gene are PRHDT and FYEKMQ (reference sequence). This CDR3 is built from 16 residues. With V trimmed by 0 bases and J by 2 bases, 4 bases remained unmatched. This table comes from immunoSEQ multiplex PCR, and its TCRdb copy is limited to in-frame clones, with some not included. Here the sample spans about 2.2 million clones, 93% being singletons. CD45RO-negative, CCR7-positively selected cells formed the naive CD8 fraction, excluding terminally differentiated effector memory CD45RA+ cells. In the case of this clone: As yet, its antigen is unknown.

The receptor's source is a man aged 18 to 29 in good health. Some clones in this sample may be carry-over from other donors' samples. The J gene is TRBJ2-3, the V gene TRBV13; TRBD2 matches 8 bases. The sample comprised naive CD8+ T cells from PBMCs. The CDR3 sequence: CASSLGRAGDTDTQYF. The CDR3 DNA follows: TGTGCCAGCAGCTTAGGCCGAGCGGGAGACACAGATACGCAGTATTTT.